This T cell receptor (beta chain) was sequenced during a study of identical twins. Whole-study findings and limits: Monozygotic twins shared more out-of-frame TCR alpha than recombination models predicted.

This clonotype was counted between two and nine times. Its antigen remains unidentified. CDR1 is ENHRY, CDR2 SYGVKD, per germline. The V segment lost 11 bases and the J segment 2 bases; nucleotides outside the gene matches: 5. The CDR3 has 14 residues. TCRdb independently ran MiXCR on the 5' RACE reads; one entry per CDR3 protein. The sample lists 500,000 or so distinct CDR3 sequences; approximately 14% were seen once. These data were also filed under a second study, of yellow fever vaccine responses in identical twins.

The V and J genes are TRBV10-3 and TRBJ2-2; 10 bases agree with TRBD2. The sample consisted of CD4+ T cells sorted from blood. The source of this sequence is a woman under 30 in good health. The CDR3 region has the DNA TGTGCCTACCGACTAGCGGGTAACACCGGGGAGCTGTTTTTT. Its translation: CAYRLAGNTGELFF.